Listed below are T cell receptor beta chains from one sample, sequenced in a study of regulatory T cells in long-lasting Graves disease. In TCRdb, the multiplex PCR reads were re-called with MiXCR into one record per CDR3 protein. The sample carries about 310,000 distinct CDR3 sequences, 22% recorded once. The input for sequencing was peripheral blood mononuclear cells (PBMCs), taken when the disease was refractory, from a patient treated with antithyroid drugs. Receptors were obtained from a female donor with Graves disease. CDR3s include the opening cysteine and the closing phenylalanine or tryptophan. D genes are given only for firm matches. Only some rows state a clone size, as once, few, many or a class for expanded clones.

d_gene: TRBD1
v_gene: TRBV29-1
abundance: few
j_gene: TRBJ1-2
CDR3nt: TGCAGCGTTGAAGGTGGGACAGAGACTAACTATGGCTACACCTTC
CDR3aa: CSVEGGTETNYGYTF

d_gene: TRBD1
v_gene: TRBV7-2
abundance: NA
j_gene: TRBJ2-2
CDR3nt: TGTGCCAGCAGCTCCCGGGACAGGGGATCCGGGGAGCTGTTTTTT
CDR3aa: CASSSRDRGSGELFF

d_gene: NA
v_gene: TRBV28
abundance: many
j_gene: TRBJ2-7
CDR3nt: TGTGCCAGCAGCCCCGTAAGGGCCTACGAGCAGTACTTC
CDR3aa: CASSPVRAYEQYF

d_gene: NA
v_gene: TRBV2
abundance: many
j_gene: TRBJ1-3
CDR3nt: TGTGCCAGCAGTGAAAGACAAGTATTATCTGGAAACACCATATATTTT
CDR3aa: CASSERQVLSGNTIYF

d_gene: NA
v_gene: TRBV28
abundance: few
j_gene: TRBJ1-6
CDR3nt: TGTGCCAGCATCAGAGGGAGCTCCTATAATTCACCCCTCCACTTT
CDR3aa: CASIRGSSYNSPLHF

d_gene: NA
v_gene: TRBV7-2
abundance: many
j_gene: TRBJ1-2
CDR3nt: TGTGCCAGCAGCTCTGGGTGGGATCATGGCTACACCTTC
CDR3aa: CASSSGWDHGYTF

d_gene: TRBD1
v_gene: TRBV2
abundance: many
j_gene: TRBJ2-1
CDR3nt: TGTGCCAGCAGTGACGACGGGACAGCAGGGAATGAGCAGTTCTTC
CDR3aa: CASSDDGTAGNEQFF

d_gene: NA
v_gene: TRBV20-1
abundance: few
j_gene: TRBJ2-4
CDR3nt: TGCAGTGCTAGCGGCCAACTTGGCATAAACATTCAGTACTTC
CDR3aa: CSASGQLGINIQYF

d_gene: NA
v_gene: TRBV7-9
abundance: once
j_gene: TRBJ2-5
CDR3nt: TGTGCCAGCAGCCGACCGGGACATCGGGAGACCCAGTACTTC
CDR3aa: CASSRPGHRETQYF

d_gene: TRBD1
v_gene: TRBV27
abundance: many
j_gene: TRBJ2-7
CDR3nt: TGTGCCAGCAGCCGACAGGGGGAAGGCTACGAGCAGTACTTC
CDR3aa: CASSRQGEGYEQYF

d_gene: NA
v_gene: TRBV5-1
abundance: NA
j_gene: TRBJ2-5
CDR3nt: TGCGCCAGCAGGTCCGGGAGCGACGAAGAGACCCAGTACTTC
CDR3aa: CASRSGSDEETQYF

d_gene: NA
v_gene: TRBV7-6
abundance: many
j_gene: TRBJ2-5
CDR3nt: TGTGCCAGCAGCTTAGCCGTCGACAGTCCGGAGACCCAGTACTTC
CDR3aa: CASSLAVDSPETQYF

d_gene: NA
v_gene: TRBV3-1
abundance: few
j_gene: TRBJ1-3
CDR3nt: TGTGCCAGCAGCCGGAGGCCCTCTGGAAACACCATATATTTT
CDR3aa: CASSRRPSGNTIYF

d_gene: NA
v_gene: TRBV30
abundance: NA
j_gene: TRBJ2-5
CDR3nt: TGTGCCTGGGGAGACGACAGGATTGATGAGACCCAGTACTTC
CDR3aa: CAWGDDRIDETQYF

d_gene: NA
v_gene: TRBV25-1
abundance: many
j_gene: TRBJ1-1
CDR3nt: TGTGCCAGCAGTGAATATCTGCGGGGTGGTGAAGCTTTCTTT
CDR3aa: CASSEYLRGGEAFF

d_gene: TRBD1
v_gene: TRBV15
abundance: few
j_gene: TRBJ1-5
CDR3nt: TGTGCCACCACGAGAACGGACAGGGACACGGCCCAGCATTTT
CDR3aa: CATTRTDRDTAQHF

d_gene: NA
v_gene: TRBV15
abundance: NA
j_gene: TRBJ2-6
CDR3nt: TGTGCCACCAGCGCCCGGGTCAGGGCCGGGGCCAACGTCCTGACTTTC
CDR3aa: CATSARVRAGANVLTF

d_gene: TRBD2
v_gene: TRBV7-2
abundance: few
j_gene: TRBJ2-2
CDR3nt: TGTGCCAGCAGCTCAGATAGCGGGAGGAACACCGGGGAGCTGTTTTTT
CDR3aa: CASSSDSGRNTGELFF

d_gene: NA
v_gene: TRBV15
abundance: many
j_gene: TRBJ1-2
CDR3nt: TGTGCCACCAGCAGAGGAGGCACGAGTGGCTATGGCTACACCTTC
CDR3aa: CATSRGGTSGYGYTF

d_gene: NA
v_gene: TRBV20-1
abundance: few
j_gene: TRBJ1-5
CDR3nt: TGCAGTGCTATCAGGGCGGGATATAGCAATCAGCCCCAGCATTTT
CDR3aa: CSAIRAGYSNQPQHF

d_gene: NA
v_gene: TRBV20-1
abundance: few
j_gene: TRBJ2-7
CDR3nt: TGCAGTGCTCCTTCCTGGCAGGGGCACGAGCAGTACTTC
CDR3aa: CSAPSWQGHEQYF

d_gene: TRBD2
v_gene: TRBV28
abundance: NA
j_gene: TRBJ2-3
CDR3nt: TGTGCCAGCAGCGGGCTAGCGGGAGGAAAAAGAGATACGCAGTATTTT
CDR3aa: CASSGLAGGKRDTQYF

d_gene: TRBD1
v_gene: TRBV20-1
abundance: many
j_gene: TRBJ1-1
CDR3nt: TGCAGTGCTATACGGACAGGAGGGGTCGGAGCTTTCTTT
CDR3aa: CSAIRTGGVGAFF

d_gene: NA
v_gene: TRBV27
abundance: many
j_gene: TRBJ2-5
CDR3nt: TGTGCCAGCAGTTTCTCTGGGGGGGAGACCCAGTACTTC
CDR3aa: CASSFSGGETQYF

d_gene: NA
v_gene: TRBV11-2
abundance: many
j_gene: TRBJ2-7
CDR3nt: TGTGCCAGCAGCTTAGATCTAGAAGGGTGGGAGGTCCCATACGAGCAGTACTTC
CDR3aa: CASSLDLEGWEVPYEQYF

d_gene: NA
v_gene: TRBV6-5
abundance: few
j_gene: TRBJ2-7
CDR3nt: TGTGCCAGCAGTTACAGCGAGTTCTACGAGCAGTACTTC
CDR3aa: CASSYSEFYEQYF

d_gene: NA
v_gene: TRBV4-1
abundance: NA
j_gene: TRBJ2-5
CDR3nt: TGCGCCAGCAGCCAAGATCTTGACGGGCCGGAGACCCAGTACTTC
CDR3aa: CASSQDLDGPETQYF

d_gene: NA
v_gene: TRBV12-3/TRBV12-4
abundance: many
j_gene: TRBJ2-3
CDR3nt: TGTGCCAGCAGTTTGAGTTCACACACAGATACGCAGTATTTT
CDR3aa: CASSLSSHTDTQYF

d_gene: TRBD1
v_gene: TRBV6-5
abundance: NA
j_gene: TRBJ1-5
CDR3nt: TGTGCCAGCAGTTACACGGACAGGGGTGGAAGCAATCAGCCCCAGCATTTT
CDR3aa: CASSYTDRGGSNQPQHF

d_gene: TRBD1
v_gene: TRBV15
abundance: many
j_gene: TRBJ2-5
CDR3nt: TGTGCCACCAGCAGAGTTGGGACAGGAATACAAGAGACCCAGTACTTC
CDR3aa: CATSRVGTGIQETQYF

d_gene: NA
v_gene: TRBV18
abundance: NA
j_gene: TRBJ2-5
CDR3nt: TGTGCCAGCTCACCACGCGGAGGGGGCAGGGAAGAGACCCAGTACTTC
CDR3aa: CASSPRGGGREETQYF

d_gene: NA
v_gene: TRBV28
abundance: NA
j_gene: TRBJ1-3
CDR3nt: TGTGCCAGCAGGGGCATGGTCGACACCATATATTTT
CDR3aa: CASRGMVDTIYF

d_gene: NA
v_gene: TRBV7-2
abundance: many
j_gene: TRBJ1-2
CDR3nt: TGTGCCAGCAGCTCCCCCGCGTCGGGGAATGGCTACACCTTC
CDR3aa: CASSSPASGNGYTF

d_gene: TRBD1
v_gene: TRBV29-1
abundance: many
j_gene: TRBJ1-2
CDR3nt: TGCAGCGTTGAAAGGGACAGGACCTATGGCTACACCTTC
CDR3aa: CSVERDRTYGYTF

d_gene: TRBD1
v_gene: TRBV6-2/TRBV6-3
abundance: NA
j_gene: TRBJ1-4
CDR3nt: TGTGCCAGCAGTTACGGGGGCAGGGGGGGACTCCCAACTAATGAAAAACTGTTTTTT
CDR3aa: CASSYGGRGGLPTNEKLFF

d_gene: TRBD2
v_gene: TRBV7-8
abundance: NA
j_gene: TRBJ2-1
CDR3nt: TGTGCCAGCAGCCGCGGGATAATTTCCGGGACTAGCGGGAGCTATGAGCAGTTCTTC
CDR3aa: CASSRGIISGTSGSYEQFF

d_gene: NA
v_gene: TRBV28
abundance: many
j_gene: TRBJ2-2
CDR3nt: TGTGCCAGCAGTTGGGGGGGGGGCTCGGCCGGGGAGCTGTTTTTT
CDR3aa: CASSWGGGSAGELFF

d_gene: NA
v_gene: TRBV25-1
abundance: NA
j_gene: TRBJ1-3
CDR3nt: TGTGCCAGCAGTGAGCTGATATCTGGAAACACCATATATTTT
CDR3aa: CASSELISGNTIYF

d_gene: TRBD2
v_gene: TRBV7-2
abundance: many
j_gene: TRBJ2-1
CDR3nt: TGTGCCAGCAGCCCCATCAGCGGGAGGGCCGGAAATGAGCAGTTCTTC
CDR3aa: CASSPISGRAGNEQFF

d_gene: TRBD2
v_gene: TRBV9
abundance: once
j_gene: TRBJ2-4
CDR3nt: TGTGCCAGCAGGCCCGGGACTAGCGGGAGTGACATTCAGTACTTC
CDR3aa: CASRPGTSGSDIQYF

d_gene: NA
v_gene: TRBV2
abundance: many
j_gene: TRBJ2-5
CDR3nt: TGTGCCAGCAGCACCAGAGGGTATGAGACCCAGTACTTC
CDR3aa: CASSTRGYETQYF

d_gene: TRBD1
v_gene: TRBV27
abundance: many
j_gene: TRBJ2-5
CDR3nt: TGTGCCAGCAGAACAGGGGGCGCCTTGGAGACCCAGTACTTC
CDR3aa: CASRTGGALETQYF

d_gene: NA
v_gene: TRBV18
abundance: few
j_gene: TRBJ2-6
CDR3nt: TGTGCCAGCTCACCACCGCAGTGGGGAGCTGGGGCCAACGTCCTGACTTTC
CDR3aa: CASSPPQWGAGANVLTF